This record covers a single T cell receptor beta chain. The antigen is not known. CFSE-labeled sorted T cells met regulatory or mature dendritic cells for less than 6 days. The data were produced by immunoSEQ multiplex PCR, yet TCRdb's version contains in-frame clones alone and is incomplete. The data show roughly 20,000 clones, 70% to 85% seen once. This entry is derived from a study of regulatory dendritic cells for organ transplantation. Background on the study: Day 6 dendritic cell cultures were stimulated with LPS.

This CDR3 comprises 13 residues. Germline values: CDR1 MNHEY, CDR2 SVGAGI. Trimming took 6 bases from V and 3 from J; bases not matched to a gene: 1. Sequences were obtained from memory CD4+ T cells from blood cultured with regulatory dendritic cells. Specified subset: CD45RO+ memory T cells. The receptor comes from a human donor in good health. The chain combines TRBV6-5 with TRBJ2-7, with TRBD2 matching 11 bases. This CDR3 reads CASRGLADYEQYF. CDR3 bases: TGTGCCAGCAGGGGACTAGCGGACTACGAGCAGTACTTC.